What follows are 21 T cell receptor beta chains derived from one specimen sequenced in a study of T cell changes during pregnancy in multiple sclerosis. Libraries were prepared by immunoSEQ multiplex PCR; TCRdb keeps only in-frame clonotypes and omits some of them. The data show 65,000 to 85,000 clones, roughly 90% seen once. Sequencing used peripheral blood, obtained after pregnancy. The origin of the receptors is a female donor in good health, enrolled as a control in a pregnancy study.

V is TRBV4-1 and J is TRBJ2-7; tentative D call: TRBD1 (5 bases). CDR1 and CDR2 from the germline V gene are MGHRA and YSYEKL. Deletions cut 0 bases from V and 5 bases from J, with 17 bases between. This CDR3 has 16 amino acids. As DNA, the CDR3 is TGCGCCAGCAGCCAAGATCCCTCAGGGTCCTACCACGAGCAGTACTTC. Translation: CASSQDPSGSYHEQYF.

J is TRBJ2-7 and V is TRBV6-5, with 9 bases that match TRBD1. V shed 2 bases, J shed 7 bases, and the junction held 3 bases outside the gene matches. The CDR3 totals 13 residues. CDR1 and CDR2 from the germline V gene are MNHEY and SVGAGI. Here the CDR3 DNA reads TGTGCCAGCAGTTACCCGGACAGGGGTGAGCAGTACTTC. Translation gives CASSYPDRGEQYF.

The rearrangement uses TRBV5-4 and TRBJ1-3, with D hard to call. This CDR3 has 14 amino acids. V lost 5 bases and J lost 0, with 9 bases in between. CDR1 and CDR2 from the germline V gene are SGHNT and YYREEE (reference sequence). CDR3 sequence reads: CASSNAGSGNTIYF. CDR3 bases: TGTGCCAGCAGTAATGCGGGCTCTGGAAACACCATATATTTT. Full variable domain (outside the CDR3, taken from reference TRBV5-4 and TRBJ1-3): ETGVTQSPTHLIKTRGQQVTLRCSSQSGHNTVSWYQQALGQGPQFIFQYYREEENGRGNFPPRFSGLQFPNYSSELNVNALELDDSALYLCASSNAGSGNTIYFGEGSWLTVV.

This chain connects TRBV15 to TRBJ2-3; no reliable D call. Germline CDR1 is LNHNV and CDR2 is YYDKDF (reference sequence). Trimming shortened V by 0 bases and J by 2 bases, and 6 bases separated the two germline ends. The CDR3 loop spans 14 amino acids. CDR3 residues: CATSRDLFTDTQYF. The CDR3 coding sequence is TGTGCCACCAGCAGAGATCTTTTCACAGATACGCAGTATTTT.

The J gene is TRBJ1-5, the V gene TRBV6-5, with TRBD1 matching over 10 bases. The CDR3 is made up of 15 amino acids. Trimming took 7 bases from V and 4 from J; bases not matched to a gene: 7. Germline V gene lookup returns CDR1 MNHEY and CDR2 SVGAGI. Here the CDR3 reads CASKGTGVPNQPQHF. The CDR3 nucleotides read TGTGCCAGCAAGGGGACAGGGGTTCCGAATCAGCCCCAGCATTTT.

This clone was seen just once. The chain carries TRBV29-1 and TRBJ1-1, with 9 bases fitting TRBD1. Per germline, CDR1 SQVTM and CDR2 ANQGSEA. This CDR3 is built from 14 residues. V gave up 6 bases and J gave up 4 bases; unmatched junction bases: 9. In nucleotides, the CDR3 is TGCAGCGTCGGGTACAGGGGGCAGGGCACTGAAGCTTTCTTT. Its protein is CSVGYRGQGTEAFF.

In nucleotides, the CDR3 is TGCAGCGTTGAGCTAGCGGGAGGGCCGGGATACAATGAGCAGTTCTTC. The encoded protein is CSVELAGGPGYNEQFF. The chain couples TRBV29-1 to TRBJ2-1; the match to TRBD2 covers 12 bases. V gave up 3 bases and J gave up 4 bases; unmatched junction bases: 7. From germline, CDR1 is SQVTM and CDR2 ANQGSEA. The CDR3 loop spans 16 amino acids.

In DNA form, the CDR3 reads TGTGCCAGTAGTCTGAGCCCCACAGGGACGGTAGGCTACACCTTC. It translates to CASSLSPTGTVGYTF. The chain is built from TRBV19 and TRBJ1-2; D is perhaps TRBD1 (6 bases). The V and J ends lost 5 bases and 8 bases respectively, with 21 bases between them. The length of the CDR3 is 15 residues. Per the germline V gene, CDR1 is LNHDA and CDR2 is SQIVND (reference sequence).

This clone was seen only once. This chain connects TRBV7-2 to TRBJ2-1, with 13 bases identical to TRBD2. J lost 6 bases, V lost 5 bases, and 7 bases had no gene match. Looked up from germline, CDR1 is SGHTA and CDR2 is FQGNSA. CDR3 length: 16 residues. The CDR3 loop is CASSLKTSGGSNEQFF. DNA for the CDR3: TGTGCCAGCAGCCTTAAGACTAGCGGGGGGAGCAATGAGCAGTTCTTC.

This rearrangement joins TRBV5-1 to TRBJ2-3; 11 bases fit TRBD2. Germline CDR1 is SGHRS and CDR2 is YFSETQ. The CDR3 contains 16 residues. The V segment lost 0 bases and the J segment 3 bases; nucleotides outside the gene matches: 3. This CDR3 reads CASSLAVAGGTDTQYF. The CDR3 DNA sequence: TGCGCCAGCAGCTTGGCTGTAGCGGGGGGGACAGATACGCAGTATTTT.

In its sample, this clone was seen a few times. The chain recombines TRBV4-2 with TRBJ2-2, with a possible D match to TRBD2 (5 bases). The V gene's germline CDR1 is LGHNA and CDR2 YNFKEQ. V was shortened by 0 bases and J by 4 bases, with 9 bases between the two germline ends. The CDR3 has 15 residues. The CDR3 reads CASSQERASTGELFF. The CDR3 bases are TGTGCCAGCAGCCAAGAGAGGGCTAGCACCGGGGAGCTGTTTTTT.

This clone was found once. This chain uses TRBV7-9 with TRBJ1-1; 9 nucleotides agree with TRBD1. V was pared by 7 bases and J by 1 base, with 4 bases of the junction left unmatched. The CDR3 covers 14 residues. Germline assignment: CDR1 SEHNR and CDR2 FQNEAQ (reference sequence). The CDR3 bases are TGTGCCAGCATCCGACAGGGGGGGAACACTGAAGCTTTCTTT. It codes for CASIRQGGNTEAFF.

V and J are TRBV27 and TRBJ1-4; 7 bases are a match to TRBD1. The CDR3 is 14 residues long. J was trimmed by 11 bases and V by 3 bases; bases with no gene match: 9. Germline CDR1 reads MNHEY; CDR2 reads SMNVEV (reference sequence). CDR3 DNA: TGTGCCAGCAGTTTCCGGGACAGAAGTGGGAAACTGTTTTTT. It yields the protein CASSFRDRSGKLFF.

This clone was seen once. This chain joins TRBV13 and TRBJ2-7; TRBD1 matches 9 bases. This CDR3 has 14 amino acids. V lost 6 bases and J lost 2; bases outside the gene matches: 5. CDR1 is PRHDT, CDR2 FYEKMQ, per germline (reference sequence). The CDR3 sequence is CASRDRGGTYEQYF. Written as DNA, the CDR3 is TGTGCCAGCAGGGACAGGGGTGGGACCTACGAGCAGTACTTC.

The V call is TRBV28, the J call TRBJ2-3; 9 bases are shared with TRBD1. V was pared by 5 bases and J by 5 bases, with 5 bases of the junction left unmatched. The CDR3 extends over 14 amino acids. The V gene's germline CDR1 is MDHEN and CDR2 SYDVKM. In DNA form, the CDR3 reads TGTGCCAGCAGTGGACAGGGGTTCAGAGATACGCAGTATTTT. It translates to CASSGQGFRDTQYF. The full variable domain, in which reference TRBV28 and TRBJ2-3 provide the parts outside the CDR3, is DVKVTQSSRYLVKRTGEKVFLECVQDMDHENMFWYRQDPGLGLRLIYFSYDVKMKEKGDIPEGYSVSREKKERFSLILESASTNQTSMYLCASSGQGFRDTQYFGPGTRLTVL.

V gene TRBV5-4 combines with J gene TRBJ2-3; D might be TRBD1 (6 bases). V lost 5 bases, J lost 2 bases, and 18 bases lay in between. Germline V CDR1 and CDR2: SGHNT, YYREEE (reference sequence). The CDR3 length is 16 residues. The CDR3, as DNA: TGTGCCAGCAGTTCCCGGGACACCTTGGACACAGATACGCAGTATTTT. Its protein product is CASSSRDTLDTDTQYF.

This rearrangement joins TRBV5-1 to TRBJ2-5, with TRBD1 matching 7 bases. CDR3 length: 14 amino acids. The trim removed 0 bases at V and 5 bases at J, leaving 4 bases unmatched. Per germline, CDR1 SGHRS and CDR2 YFSETQ. The CDR3 spells CASSLEGARETQYF. The CDR3 DNA reads TGCGCCAGCAGCTTGGAGGGGGCGCGTGAGACCCAGTACTTC.

The CDR3 coding sequence is TGCGCCAGCAGCCCCTCCACGGTGGCCGGGATGGGGAACACTGAAGCTTTCTTT. This sequence encodes CASSPSTVAGMGNTEAFF. The chain links TRBV5-1 to TRBJ1-1; D is undetermined. V lost 4 bases and J 1 base, leaving 23 bases between the germline ends. Looked up from germline, CDR1 is SGHRS and CDR2 is YFSETQ. The CDR3 has 18 amino acids.

The chain uses TRBV9 and TRBJ2-7; D gene ambiguous. Trimming pared 0 bases from V and 7 bases from J, leaving 11 bases between. Germline V CDR1 and CDR2: SGDLS, YYNGEE. CDR3 length: 13 residues. The CDR3, as DNA: TGTGCCAGCAGCGTAGGCGGTCTTAGGGAGCAGTACTTC. Amino acid sequence: CASSVGGLREQYF. The whole variable domain, filled in from reference TRBV9 and TRBJ2-7, reads DSGVTQTPKHLITATGQRVTLRCSPRSGDLSVYWYQQSLDQGLQFLIQYYNGEERAKGNILERFSAQQFPDLHSELNLSSLELGDSALYFCASSVGGLREQYFGPGTRLTVT.

This clone has just one count. CDR3 amino acids: CASSQGTLAGVNEQFF. CDR3 nucleotide sequence: TGCGCCAGCAGCCAAGGTACACTAGCGGGAGTCAATGAGCAGTTCTTC. The chain uses TRBV4-1 and TRBJ2-1; 11 positions match TRBD2. Trimming at V came to 1 base and at J to 6 bases, leaving 5 bases not matched to a gene. The length of the CDR3 is 16 residues. Germline V gene lookup returns CDR1 MGHRA and CDR2 YSYEKL.

The chain recombines TRBV6-6 with TRBJ2-5; 11 nucleotides agree with TRBD1. From germline, CDR1 is MNHNY and CDR2 SVGAGI (reference sequence). The ends lost 2 bases at V and 4 bases at J; junction bases unmatched: 0. The CDR3 length is 14 residues. CDR3 in amino acids: CASSYGQGAETQYF. The CDR3 DNA sequence: TGTGCCAGCAGTTACGGACAGGGGGCAGAGACCCAGTACTTC.